This TCR beta chain was profiled in a study of T cell responses to AZD1222 COVID-19 vaccine (dated by TCRdb to the early 2020s). General notes on the study: TCR sequencing covered 230 or so trial participants: roughly 200 given two doses of AZD1222 and about 26 given two doses of MenACWY control vaccine. Trial participants were enrolled into age subgroups of 18-55, 56-69 and 70-plus years, which contained 148, 28 and 57 TCR-sequenced participants, respectively. Beyond this particular receptor, the publication reports: In the small 56-69-year group, the increase in depth fell short of significance, most likely because of low power. Participants were mostly white British, with more females than males. The authors suggested clonal diversity may have been underestimated. Because no samples from the day 14 peak response were available, repertoires could be characterized only after the peak T cell response. Epitopes outside the regions mutated in the B.1.351 and B.1.1.7 variants were reportedly recognized by nearly half of the unique spike-specific TCRs. Conclusions about previously exposed vaccinees were limited because only six AZD1222 recipients were SARS-CoV-2 seropositive at baseline. CD4 TCRs associated with the vaccine covered the entire spike protein, and the dominant responses were in regions 160-218 and 743-854. After two AZD1222 doses, both the breadth and the depth of spike-specific TCRs were significantly higher than at day 0 and than in MenACWY recipients.

From its cysteine to its phenylalanine, the CDR3 spans 14 amino acids. The DNA shown is the 42-base CDR3, in frame from base 1. Sequences SGHRS (CDR1) and YFSETQ (CDR2) are obtained from the germline V gene. V is cut back by 3 bases and J by 6 bases, with 6 bases in the junction unmatched. Explained via the paper, the time point label denotes: about 28 days (+/-7) after the second vaccine dose. Because spike-specific TCR depth and breadth did not differ between the two schedules, AZD1222 recipients who got a second dose at roughly 4 weeks were pooled with those who got a second dose at roughly 12 weeks. Vaccinee samples were obtained from the UK trials COV001 and COV002, which included a single-blind randomized controlled phase 2/3 trial of AZD1222 (ChAdOx1 nCoV-19) in healthy adults. For TCRbeta chain sequencing, PBMC samples were collected from trial participants at day 0 and at day 28 after the second dose.

The CDR3 regions of human TCRbeta chains were analyzed by immunosequencing. Regarding the original processing steps: TCRs in the repertoires were compared against a reference library of SARS-CoV-2-specific TCRs that had been generated with the MIRA antigen-specificity platform. Breadth was defined as the fraction of unique TCRs that were SARS-CoV-2-associated. Depth was defined as the fraction of total T cells that were SARS-CoV-2-associated. Using the MIRA data, each spike-specific TCR was mapped to the spike region that the TCR reacts to and placed in a CD4 or CD8 class. Log10-transformed breadth and depth values were compared by one-way ANOVA with Sidak's multiple comparisons tests. The clones in this table, taken by TCRdb from immuneACCESS, are in-frame only. Not every clone is retained; where verified, under half of the shortfall comes from an unresolved V gene, and the cause of the rest is unknown. V, J and clone size are those of that table, while D and trimming were read from the DNA. Counted in this sample were more than 90,000 clones; around 89% of them appeared once. The top ten constitute 6% to 8.5% of the sample.

As for this clone: Its antigen has not been determined. No much larger clone is present one base from it, and per-base qualities are unavailable.

In this chain, TRBV5-1 is recombined with TRBJ2-3; 8 middle bases align to TRBD2. The source is an adult who received the AZD1222 COVID-19 vaccine. Sequences were derived from peripheral blood, sampled 28 days after the second AZD1222 dose. The DNA is TGCGCCAGCAGCTCGGGGGGGTCTCTCGATACGCAGTATTTT. Its product reads: CASSSGGSLDTQYF.